The 23 T cell receptor beta chains in this list originate from one sample, sequenced in a study of OX40 agonist ivuxolimab in advanced cancers. Clones were read by immunoSEQ multiplex PCR, and TCRdb kept only the in-frame ones, dropping some. This sample yields tens of thousands of clones, of which 82% are seen a single time; about 5.5% belongs to the top ten. Specimen: CD4+ or CD8+ T cells sorted from blood, collected in a trial of the OX40 agonist ivuxolimab. Every receptor here comes from an adult with an advanced solid tumor such as melanoma, head and neck, liver or kidney cancer.

V is TRBV29-1 and J is TRBJ2-7; no clear D. This CDR3 is 10 amino acids long. V shed 6 bases and J shed 3 bases, with 6 bases lying between them. CDR1 is SQVTM and CDR2 is ANQGSEA in the germline V gene. CDR3 DNA sequence: TGCAGCGTCGGCGGCTACGAGCAGTACTTC. It specifies CSVGGYEQYF.

This chain links TRBV2 with TRBJ2-1; TRBD2 matches at 12 bases. The germline V gene has CDR1 SNHLY and CDR2 FYNNEI. Trimming removed 3 bases from V and 4 bases from J; junction bases left unmatched: 1. The CDR3 spans 15 residues. CDR3 amino acids: CASSELAGGYNEQFF. The CDR3 DNA reads TGTGCCAGCAGTGAGCTAGCGGGGGGGTACAATGAGCAGTTCTTC. The full variable domain, its missing parts supplied by reference TRBV2 and TRBJ2-1, is EPEVTQTPSHQVTQMGQEVILRCVPISNHLYFYWYRQILGQKVEFLVSFYNNEISEKSEIFDDQFSVERPDGSNFTLKIRSTKLEDSAMYFCASSELAGGYNEQFFGPGTRLTVL.

In this sample, this clone turned up a few times. V usage is TRBV7-2 and J usage is TRBJ1-5, with 7 bases identical to TRBD1. Germline CDR1 and CDR2: SGHTA and FQGNSA. V shed 2 bases, J shed 5 bases, and the junction held 6 bases outside the gene matches. The CDR3 covers 15 residues. In nucleotides, the CDR3 is TGTGCCAGCAGCTTAAGTGGCAGGGGGTATCAGCCCCAGCATTTT. The encoded protein is CASSLSGRGYQPQHF.

The chain links TRBV6-5 to TRBJ1-1; maybe TRBD1 (6 bases). Germline V gives CDR1 MNHEY, CDR2 SVGAGI. V lost 5 bases and J lost 10, with 14 bases in between. The CDR3 covers 12 residues. The CDR3 DNA is TGTGCCAGCAGTGCCCTCACAGGGCTAGCTTTCTTT. Encoded protein: CASSALTGLAFF.

The V and J genes are TRBV18 and TRBJ2-3, with 14 bases aligning to TRBD2. Germline loops: CDR1 KGHSH, CDR2 LQKENI. The CDR3 has 18 residues. V dropped 2 bases and J dropped 1; count of bases not matched to a gene: 5. Here the CDR3 reads CASSPGLAGGRGTDTQYF. The CDR3 region has the DNA TGTGCCAGCTCACCAGGACTAGCGGGAGGTCGCGGCACAGATACGCAGTATTTT.

Only a few counts were recorded for this clone. V and J are TRBV5-1 and TRBJ2-3; the D gene is possibly TRBD1 (5 bases). Germline CDR1 and CDR2: SGHRS and YFSETQ. This CDR3 has 15 amino acids. V lost 4 bases to trimming and J lost 2 bases, with 14 bases between them. The CDR3 protein is CASSTGVPNTDTQYF. The CDR3 region has the DNA TGCGCCAGCAGCACAGGAGTACCAAACACAGATACGCAGTATTTT.

V and J are TRBV23-1 and TRBJ1-2; no definite D call. TRBV23-1 is recorded as an ORF, its role being uncertain. The CDR3 is 12 residues long. The V end was cut by 0 bases, the J end by 8 bases, with 7 bases between. In DNA, the CDR3 is TGCGCCAGCAGTCAATCCCCCCCGGGCTACACCTTC. The encoded protein is CASSQSPPGYTF.

The chain employs TRBV11-2 and TRBJ2-3; no reliable D call. Germline CDR1 and CDR2: SGHAT and FQNNGV. The length of the CDR3 is 16 residues. The V end was cut by 1 base, the J end by 2 bases, with 13 bases between. CDR3 residues: CASSLVLALNTDTQYF. The CDR3 DNA reads TGTGCCAGCAGCTTAGTGTTGGCGCTAAACACAGATACGCAGTATTTT.

The rearrangement uses TRBV5-6 and TRBJ1-5; D uncertain. V was cut by 0 bases and J by 3 bases, with 13 bases left in between. This CDR3 is 16 amino acids long. Per germline, CDR1 SGHDT and CDR2 YYEEEE. CDR3 sequence (DNA): TGTGCCAGCAGCTTGGCCGCGGACGGTCTCAATCAGCCCCAGCATTTT. It is translated as CASSLAADGLNQPQHF.

The V call is TRBV10-1, the J call TRBJ2-1, with 8 positions matching TRBD2. Germline CDR1 and CDR2: WNHNN and SYGVQD (reference sequence). V was pared by 4 bases and J by 7 bases, with 12 bases of the junction left unmatched. This CDR3 spans 16 amino acids. Here the CDR3 reads CASSGPGAGAGNEQFF. CDR3 DNA: TGCGCCAGCAGTGGCCCCGGAGCGGGGGCGGGTAATGAGCAGTTCTTC.

The CDR3: CATSFPSPGTSPYEQYV. The CDR3 bases are TGTGCCACCAGCTTCCCTTCCCCGGGGACATCCCCCTACGAGCAGTACGTC. V is TRBV15 and J is TRBJ2-7; perhaps TRBD1 as D (6 bases). This CDR3 has 17 residues. In germline, CDR1 is LNHNV, CDR2 YYDKDF (reference sequence). V lost 5 bases and J 2 bases, leaving 22 bases between the germline ends.

The V and J genes are TRBV7-2 and TRBJ1-1; D perhaps matches TRBD1 (6 bases). The V end lost 5 bases, the J end lost 11 bases, and 15 bases lay between the germline ends. This CDR3 comprises 12 residues. Germline V gene lookup returns CDR1 SGHTA and CDR2 FQGNSA. For the CDR3, the DNA is TGTGCCAGCAGCCGTCAGGGGCCACGGGCTTTCTTT. Translated: CASSRQGPRAFF.

This clone was counted a single time. J is TRBJ2-5 and V is TRBV11-3; 7 nucleotides line up with TRBD2. The CDR3 spans 14 residues. J lost 2 bases, V lost 5 bases, and 5 bases had no gene match. In germline, CDR1 is SGHNT, CDR2 YENEEA. CDR3 bases: TGTGCCAGCAGCCCGGGGGGACTACAAGAGACCCAGTACTTC. Protein product: CASSPGGLQETQYF.

The V gene is TRBV11-2, the J gene TRBJ1-3; D may be TRBD1 (5 bases). Trimming pared 4 bases from V and 4 bases from J, leaving 20 bases between. CDR3 length: 17 residues. CDR1 and CDR2 from the germline V gene are SGHAT and FQNNGV. CDR3 in amino acids: CASSSPGLRVTGNTIYF. CDR3 coding DNA: TGTGCCAGCAGCTCCCCGGGACTGCGCGTCACGGGAAACACCATATATTTT.

V gene TRBV15 combines with J gene TRBJ2-2; weak D call: TRBD1 (6 bases). V gave up 6 bases and J gave up 1 base, with 9 bases separating them. In germline, CDR1 is LNHNV, CDR2 YYDKDF (reference sequence). This CDR3 is built from 14 residues. The CDR3 nucleotides read TGTGCCACCAGGAAGACAGGGAACACCGGGGAGCTGTTTTTT. Protein sequence: CATRKTGNTGELFF.

The CDR3 loop reads CASSPQRDREWGVGQYV. CDR3 coding DNA: TGTGCCAGCTCACCACAAAGGGACAGGGAATGGGGAGTAGGGCAGTACGTC. The chain couples TRBV18 to TRBJ2-7; the match to TRBD1 covers 9 bases. This CDR3 has 17 amino acids. V lost 1 base, J lost 9 bases, and 16 bases stayed unmatched. Germline lookup yields CDR1 KGHSH and CDR2 LQKENI.

V is TRBV6-5 and J is TRBJ2-2; D possibly corresponds to TRBD2 (5 bases). Germline CDR1 and CDR2: MNHEY and SVGAGI. This CDR3 is 15 amino acids long. Trimming took off 6 bases at V and 1 base at J, with 12 bases between the two ends. In DNA, the CDR3 is TGTGCCAGCAGGGCATGGCGGGTGAACACCGGGGAGCTGTTTTTT. It yields the protein CASRAWRVNTGELFF.

This rearrangement joins TRBV5-4 to TRBJ2-1; 7 bases line up with TRBD1. The CDR3 has 13 residues. Trimming cost V 2 bases and J 8 bases; bases outside gene matches: 4. Germline V gene data show CDR1 as SGHNT and CDR2 as YYREEE (reference sequence). CDR3 sequence: CASSLQGLDEQFF. DNA for the CDR3: TGTGCCAGCAGCTTACAGGGGCTCGATGAGCAGTTCTTC.

V usage is TRBV27 and J usage is TRBJ1-4; D is ambiguous. Trimming left V 6 bases short and J 4 bases short, with 15 bases between. This CDR3 has 15 amino acids. The V gene's germline CDR1 is MNHEY and CDR2 SMNVEV (reference sequence). The CDR3 is CASSPRRARNEKLFF. CDR3 in DNA: TGTGCCAGCAGCCCGCGCCGAGCGCGTAATGAAAAACTGTTTTTT.

This sequence joins TRBV6-1 and TRBJ1-3; TRBD1 is a possible D gene (5 bases). The CDR3 is 16 residues long. Germline V gene data show CDR1 as MNHNS and CDR2 as SASEGT. V lost 3 bases to trimming and J lost 0 bases, with 12 bases between them. The CDR3 coding sequence is TGTGCCAGCAGTGACATGGGACGGATCTCTGGAAACACCATATATTTT. Encoded protein: CASSDMGRISGNTIYF.

The chain carries TRBV18 and TRBJ1-1, with a weak D call TRBD1 (5 bases). This CDR3 has 14 residues. V was shortened by 3 bases and J by 3 bases, with 11 bases between the two germline ends. Germline V CDR1 and CDR2: KGHSH, LQKENI. DNA for the CDR3: TGTGCCAGCTCACCTAATCAAGGGGACACTGAAGCTTTCTTT. Residues: CASSPNQGDTEAFF.

This chain links TRBV5-6 with TRBJ1-1; possible D gene TRBD1, 5 bases. The CDR3 has 15 residues. Germline lookup yields CDR1 SGHDT and CDR2 YYEEEE. V was clipped by 0 bases and J by 4 bases, with 13 bases between them. CDR3 sequence: CASSLGFTGSTEAFF. CDR3 in DNA: TGTGCCAGCAGCTTGGGGTTTACAGGTAGCACTGAAGCTTTCTTT.

The chain combines TRBV21-1 with TRBJ2-5; TRBD1 is the table's D call and was not checked against the DNA. The J call may not be correct, given that the DNA end is closer to TRBJ2-7. TRBV21-1 is marked as a pseudogene. This CDR3 contains 15 residues. CDR3 nucleotide sequence: TGTGCCAGCAGCTCCCGGGACAGGGGGGGCTACGAGCAGTACTTC. Translated: CASSSRDRGGYEQYF.